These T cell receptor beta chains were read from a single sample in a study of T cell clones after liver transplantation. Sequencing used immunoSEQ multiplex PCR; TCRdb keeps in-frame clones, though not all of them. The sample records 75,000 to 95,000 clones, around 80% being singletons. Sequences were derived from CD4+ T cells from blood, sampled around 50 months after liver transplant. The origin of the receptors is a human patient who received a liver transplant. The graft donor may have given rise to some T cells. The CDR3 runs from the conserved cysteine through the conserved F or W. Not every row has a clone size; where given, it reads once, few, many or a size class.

CASSAVGLASQETQYF	TRBV7-9	TRBJ2-5	-
CASQAHGTYEQYF	TRBV7-9	TRBJ2-7	few
CASTTGTSSSYEQYF	TRBV28	TRBJ2-7	-
CASSLEGRKFF	TRBV7-2	TRBJ2-1	-
CASSSKTGGSNQPQHF	TRBV6-5	TRBJ1-5	few
CASSPNRLAGADTQYF	TRBV5-4	TRBJ2-3	once
CASSPPMTSLETQYF	TRBV6-5	TRBJ2-5	-
CASSQSPPIRSYEQYF	TRBV23-1	TRBJ2-7	-
CASAGNTNEKLFF	TRBV6-5	TRBJ1-4	-
CASSGQGNLLYF	TRBV7-3	TRBJ2-7	many
CASSESWGAYNEQFF	TRBV10-2	TRBJ2-1	once
CASSSDREETQYF	TRBV11-3	TRBJ2-5	-
CASSSQLASNQPQHF	TRBV7-2	TRBJ1-5	-
CASSQRLAGGLEQYF	TRBV28	TRBJ2-7	-
CASSFHRATGELFF	TRBV28	TRBJ2-2	-
CASSLSGTNTDTQYF	TRBV5-1	TRBJ2-3	-
CASSLGTSGTSYYEQYF	TRBV28	TRBJ2-7	-
CASSSHRGNTGELFF	TRBV7-2	TRBJ2-2	-
CASSIGAKARDYEQYF	TRBV19	TRBJ2-7	-
CASSVQDYNSPLHF	TRBV6-1	TRBJ1-6	-
CASTLKERGQPQHF	TRBV7-2	TRBJ1-5	-
CASSLRVEGELFF	TRBV18	TRBJ2-2	-
CASSLYVTDTQYF	TRBV7-3	TRBJ2-3	once
CASSNTGANVLTF	TRBV6-1	TRBJ2-6	-
CASSPSNQPQHF	TRBV28	TRBJ1-5	-
CASKAQGGGDYGYTF	TRBV27	TRBJ1-2	-
CASQTSGAANTGELFF	TRBV5-1	TRBJ2-2	-
CASSYSGEVETQYF	TRBV6-6	TRBJ2-5	-
CASRSGVNTEAFF	TRBV27	TRBJ1-1	-
CASSVTFQGNGYTF	TRBV6-1	TRBJ1-2	-
CASSQTFGTSYEQYF	TRBV6-6	TRBJ2-7	few
CASSLDRVGGYTF	TRBV13	TRBJ1-2	-
CASSLRGAAEKLFF	TRBV9	TRBJ1-4	-
CASSLEVAGETQYF	TRBV5-4	TRBJ2-5	-
CASSQGTDTQYF	TRBV18	TRBJ2-3	-
CASSVRVLRNTIYF	TRBV28	TRBJ1-3	-
CASTTGDRGGYTF	TRBV6-5	TRBJ1-2	-
CASSIGPQGRGSPLHF	TRBV19	TRBJ1-6	once
CASSAQGGLYNSPLHF	TRBV6-1	TRBJ1-6	-
CASRPGPTSGNTIYF	TRBV19	TRBJ1-3	-